The sample holds many counts of the clone carrying this T cell receptor (beta chain). Antigen unknown. This record comes from a study of post-analysis software for immune sequencing data. Broader study findings: Five TRBV segments, including TRBV5-6, TRBV5-1 and TRBV20-1, were more frequent in patients than controls.

The germline CDR1 and CDR2 sequences are SGHRS and YFSETQ. This CDR3 has 18 residues. V lost 1 base to trimming and J lost 4 bases, with 23 bases between them. Every TCR beta cDNA library bore unique molecular identifiers. MiXCR was run by TCRdb on the PCR reads, yielding one entry per CDR3 protein. Among about 210,000 distinct CDR3 sequences, 29% were seen once, and the ten largest hold 3% to 3.5%. Specimen: blood. The TCR originated in a girl aged 2 to 17 with multiple sclerosis. This chain links TRBV5-1 with TRBJ1-2, with D unclear. CDR3 in amino acids: CASSLFPPTIETGYGYTF. The CDR3 DNA sequence: TGCGCCAGCAGCTTGTTTCCTCCTACCATAGAAACGGGCTATGGCTACACCTTC.